This passage covers 32 T cell receptor beta chains from one sample sequenced in a study of blood T cell repertoires in COVID-19. Generated by immunoSEQ multiplex PCR, the TCRdb table keeps only in-frame clones and is missing some. The sample contains roughly 400,000 clones, roughly nine tenths of which appear only once. The sample was PBMCs or T cells enriched from blood (not recorded which). The origin of the receptors is a woman between 40 and 55 years old who had been exposed to COVID-19.

This chain links TRBV29-1 with TRBJ1-4; no clear D gene. The germline CDR1 and CDR2 sequences are SQVTM and ANQGSEA. This CDR3 is 12 amino acids long. V gave up 3 bases and J gave up 9 bases, with 11 bases separating them. In DNA, the CDR3 is TGCAGCGTTGATGGAACAGACCAAAAACTGTTTTTT. Its translation is CSVDGTDQKLFF.

The chain has TRBV9 and TRBJ1-2; 10 nucleotides align to TRBD1. Germline CDR1 is SGDLS and CDR2 is YYNGEE. The CDR3 length is 14 residues. After removal of 4 bases from V and 7 bases from J, the junction contained 7 bases not matched to a gene. This CDR3 reads CASSSGQGGGGYTF. CDR3 in DNA: TGTGCCAGCAGCTCCGGACAGGGGGGCGGTGGCTACACCTTC.

The chain has TRBV29-1 and TRBJ2-7; D is undetermined. The V and J ends lost 7 bases and 2 bases respectively, with 9 bases between them. Germline lookup yields CDR1 SQVTM and CDR2 ANQGSEA. There are 11 residues in the CDR3. DNA of the CDR3: TGCAGCGCCGGTAAAGCCTACGAGCAGTACTTC. It codes for CSAGKAYEQYF.

The chain employs TRBV7-8 and TRBJ2-1; tentatively, D is TRBD1 (6 bases). CDR3 size: 17 residues. Trimming removed 3 bases from V and 7 bases from J, with 22 bases in between. Germline CDR1 SGHVS, CDR2 FQNEAQ. The CDR3 region is CASSLSVRGPGVNEQFF. As DNA, the CDR3 is TGTGCCAGCAGCTTGTCGGTACGGGGCCCAGGGGTGAATGAGCAGTTCTTC.

The gene calls are TRBV6-2 or TRBV6-3 and TRBJ2-1; D call uncertain. CDR1 and CDR2 (germline): MNHEY, SVGEGT. The germline V and J ends were trimmed by 1 base and 5 bases, with 6 bases remaining between them. The CDR3 sequence is 13 residues long. In nucleotides, the CDR3 is TGTGCCAGCAGTTACTTGAGTGACAATGAGCAGTTCTTC. Protein: CASSYLSDNEQFF.

The V call is TRBV7-9, the J call TRBJ1-2; 11 bases agree with TRBD1. The CDR3 is made up of 18 amino acids. With 6 bases clipped from V and 4 bases from J, the junction kept 16 bases outside the gene matches. From germline, CDR1 is SEHNR and CDR2 FQNEAQ (reference sequence). The CDR3 region is CASSSRTGGVVFAYGYTF. The CDR3, as DNA: TGTGCCAGCAGTTCTAGGACAGGGGGCGTTGTTTTTGCCTATGGCTACACCTTC.

The J gene is TRBJ2-1, the V gene TRBV29-1, with 9 bases fitting TRBD2. V lost 7 bases to trimming and J lost 7 bases; unmatched junction nucleotides: 8. The CDR3 length is 13 residues. Per the germline V gene, CDR1 is SQVTM and CDR2 is ANQGSEA. CDR3 sequence: CSGSGSGSNEQFF. The CDR3 DNA reads as TGCAGCGGGAGTGGTAGCGGGAGTAATGAGCAGTTCTTC.

The gene calls are TRBV5-1 and TRBJ2-1, with 13 bases that match TRBD2. The length of the CDR3 is 13 residues. With 2 bases clipped from V and 10 bases from J, the junction kept 0 bases outside the gene matches. CDR1 and CDR2 from the germline V gene are SGHRS and YFSETQ. CDR3 nucleotide sequence: TGCGCCAGCAGCTTACTAGCGGGAGGGGAGCAGTTCTTC. Translating it yields CASSLLAGGEQFF.

This rearrangement joins TRBV27 to TRBJ2-3; D perhaps matches TRBD2 (5 bases). This CDR3 is 16 amino acids long. V lost 4 bases to trimming and J lost 0 bases, with 14 bases between them. Germline assignment: CDR1 MNHEY and CDR2 SMNVEV (reference sequence). In DNA form, the CDR3 reads TGTGCCAGCAGTTCCCTATCCGGACTGAGCACAGATACGCAGTATTTT. This gives the protein CASSSLSGLSTDTQYF.

In its sample, this clone was seen a few times. J is TRBJ1-6 and V is TRBV9, with D maybe TRBD1 (5 bases). This CDR3 has 14 amino acids. V lost 3 bases to trimming and J lost 9 bases, with 13 bases between them. CDR1 and CDR2 from the germline V gene are SGDLS and YYNGEE. CDR3 amino acids: CASSALGGISPLHF. The CDR3 bases are TGTGCCAGCAGCGCCCTGGGGGGGATTTCACCCCTCCACTTT.

The chain joins TRBV19 to TRBJ2-1; no definite D call. CDR1 LNHDA and CDR2 SQIVND come from the germline V gene (reference sequence). V was pared by 5 bases and J by 8 bases, with 7 bases between. The CDR3 spans 11 residues. CDR3 sequence: CASSDNYEQFF. CDR3 DNA sequence: TGTGCCAGTAGTGACAATTATGAGCAGTTCTTC.

The V and J genes are TRBV12-1 and TRBJ1-3; TRBD1 is the table's D call, not checked against the DNA. TRBV12-1 is a pseudogene. The CDR3 spans 19 residues. CDR3 amino acids: CASSFASPYRAISGNTIYF. The CDR3, as DNA: TGTGCCAGCAGCTTTGCCTCGCCCTACAGGGCCATCTCTGGAAACACCATATATTTT.

V is TRBV29-1 and J is TRBJ1-5; 7 nucleotides match TRBD1. V was clipped by 5 bases and J by 2 bases; unmatched bases: 6. This CDR3 has 14 residues. Germline assignment: CDR1 SQVTM and CDR2 ANQGSEA. CDR3 residues: CSVLQGFGNQPQHF. CDR3 DNA: TGCAGCGTTTTACAGGGGTTCGGCAATCAGCCCCAGCATTTT.

The genes are TRBV6-2 or TRBV6-3 and TRBJ1-2, with D perhaps TRBD1 (6 bases). The CDR3 runs 13 residues. Per the germline V gene, CDR1 is MNHEY and CDR2 is SVGEGT. Trimming took off 0 bases at V and 8 bases at J, with 10 bases between the two ends. CDR3 loop: CASSYSNGGGYTF. DNA for the CDR3: TGTGCCAGCAGTTACTCGAATGGGGGCGGCTACACCTTC.

This chain links TRBV7-8 with TRBJ2-7; 8 bases map to TRBD1. With V trimmed by 5 bases and J by 2 bases, 11 bases remained unmatched. Germline CDR1 and CDR2: SGHVS and FQNEAQ. The CDR3 has 16 residues. Here the CDR3 reads CASSPANGQGTYEQYF. In DNA form, the CDR3 reads TGTGCCAGCAGCCCTGCGAATGGACAGGGAACCTACGAGCAGTACTTC.

The V call is TRBV4-2, the J call TRBJ2-1; 10 bases agree with TRBD2. This CDR3 has 17 residues. Germline loops: CDR1 LGHNA, CDR2 YNFKEQ. The J segment lost 4 bases and the V segment lost 0 bases, leaving 6 bases of the junction unmatched. The CDR3 nucleotides are TGTGCCAGCAGCCAAGAGTCAGGGACTAGCGCATACAATGAGCAGTTCTTC. As protein: CASSQESGTSAYNEQFF.

This chain uses TRBV7-6 with TRBJ2-5; 7 bases fit TRBD1. The V gene's germline CDR1 is SGHVS and CDR2 FNYEAQ. The V segment lost 5 bases and the J segment 6 bases; nucleotides outside the gene matches: 21. This CDR3 has 18 amino acids. The CDR3 DNA is TGTGCCAGCAGCCACTCCCTCGCAACCGGGACAGCCGTAAAGACCCAGTACTTC. Protein: CASSHSLATGTAVKTQYF.

This clone has a count of ten or more. V is TRBV19 and J is TRBJ2-7, with D perhaps matching TRBD2 (6 bases). Germline V CDR1 and CDR2: LNHDA, SQIVND (reference sequence). V was cut by 3 bases and J by 0 bases, with 9 bases left in between. The CDR3 totals 14 residues. CDR3 nucleotide sequence: TGTGCCAGTAGTATTGTCGGGGGCTCCTACGAGCAGTACTTC. Translation gives CASSIVGGSYEQYF.

This clone was observed once. In nucleotides, the CDR3 is TGTGCCTGGAGTGTACGAGGGAATGGCCCCGGGAACACTGAAGCTTTCTTT. As protein: CAWSVRGNGPGNTEAFF. V and J are TRBV30 and TRBJ1-1; no reliable D call. Trimming removed 0 bases at V and 1 base at J, with 18 bases between. Germline loops: CDR1 GTSNPN, CDR2 SVGIG (reference sequence). There are 17 residues in the CDR3.

The CDR3 DNA follows: TGTGCCAGCAGCTTATCAGGTGATGGGACTGAAGCTTTCTTT. The encoded protein is CASSLSGDGTEAFF. The gene calls are TRBV11-3 and TRBJ1-1, with D unclear. The CDR3 consists of 14 residues. Trimming cost V 2 bases and J 5 bases, with 12 bases left between them. Per the germline V gene, CDR1 is SGHNT and CDR2 is YENEEA.

The chain has TRBV30 and TRBJ2-7, with D perhaps TRBD1 (6 bases). The CDR3 sequence is 14 residues long. Trimming removed 1 base from V and 4 bases from J, with 14 bases in between. Per the germline V gene, CDR1 is GTSNPN and CDR2 is SVGIG (reference sequence). CDR3 nucleotides: TGTGCCTGGAGTGAGAAGGGGGTTAGGTACGAGCAGTACTTC. Its protein product is CAWSEKGVRYEQYF.

This clone was found once. The chain's CDR3 is CASIAGQGHGYTF. The CDR3 region has the DNA TGTGCCAGTATTGCGGGACAGGGGCATGGCTACACCTTC. This chain connects TRBV19 to TRBJ1-2; 10 positions match TRBD1. Germline assignment: CDR1 LNHDA and CDR2 SQIVND (reference sequence). The CDR3 loop spans 13 amino acids. V shed 7 bases, J shed 6 bases, and the junction held 5 bases outside the gene matches. Supplemented by reference TRBV19 and TRBJ1-2, the full variable domain reads DGGITQSPKYLFRKEGQNVTLSCEQNLNHDAMYWYRQDPGQGLRLIYYSQIVNDFQKGDIAEGYSVSREKKESFPLTVTSAQKNPTAFYLCASIAGQGHGYTFGSGTRLTVV.

This clone was seen a single time. The chain couples TRBV9 to TRBJ2-7; TRBD1 matches at 7 bases. The CDR3 runs to 14 residues. With V trimmed by 2 bases and J by 1 base, 3 bases remained unmatched. Germline V gives CDR1 SGDLS, CDR2 YYNGEE. This CDR3 is CASSVKGQSYEQYF. The CDR3 DNA follows: TGTGCCAGCAGCGTGAAGGGACAGTCCTACGAGCAGTACTTC.

V and J are TRBV6-5 and TRBJ1-5; 9 positions agree with TRBD1. The V and J ends lost 6 bases and 5 bases, in that order; junction bases with no gene match: 2. The CDR3 has 13 residues. From germline, CDR1 is MNHEY and CDR2 SVGAGI. DNA of the CDR3: TGTGCCAGCAGCTGGACAGGGGATCAGCCCCAGCATTTT. The encoded protein is CASSWTGDQPQHF.

The chain uses TRBV7-8 and TRBJ1-2; 8 bases fit TRBD1. V dropped 5 bases and J dropped 8; count of bases not matched to a gene: 13. CDR3 length: 15 residues. Per the germline V gene, CDR1 is SGHVS and CDR2 is FQNEAQ. The CDR3 here is CASSPLGQASGGYTF. CDR3 sequence (DNA): TGTGCCAGCAGCCCTCTGGGACAGGCCTCTGGAGGCTACACCTTC.

The chain uses TRBV29-1 and TRBJ2-1, with TRBD2 matching 13 bases. CDR1 and CDR2 from the germline V gene are SQVTM and ANQGSEA. V was pared by 3 bases and J by 4 bases, with 12 bases of the junction left unmatched. This CDR3 region has 18 residues. CDR3 region: CSVEARGTSGTSYNEQFF. The DNA of the CDR3 is TGCAGCGTTGAGGCCCGCGGGACTAGCGGGACCTCTTACAATGAGCAGTTCTTC.

This clone was recorded many times. This chain uses TRBV2 with TRBJ2-7; the match to TRBD2 covers 10 bases. This CDR3 region has 14 residues. Germline V CDR1 and CDR2: SNHLY, FYNNEI. Losses at the gene ends were 7 bases for V and 1 base for J; bases not matched to a gene: 4. As DNA, the CDR3 is TGTGCCAGCAAACTAGCGGGGAGTTCCTACGAGCAGTACTTC. Translation: CASKLAGSSYEQYF.

The CDR3 protein is CASSQRGTGGYTF. CDR3 nucleotide sequence: TGTGCCAGCAGCCAGCGGGGGACGGGGGGCTACACCTTC. The rearrangement links TRBV5-5 to TRBJ1-2; TRBD1 is a possible D gene (5 bases). V dropped 4 bases and J dropped 8 bases, with 15 bases sitting between them. This CDR3 comprises 13 residues. The V gene's germline CDR1 is SGHKS and CDR2 YYEKEE (reference sequence).

This clone was recorded only once. CDR3 DNA: TGTGCCAGCAGCCGTCCCGGGACTAGCACAGATACGCAGTATTTT. It specifies CASSRPGTSTDTQYF. The rearrangement uses TRBV3-1 (or the pseudogene TRBV3-2) and TRBJ2-3; D perhaps matches TRBD2 (6 bases). Germline CDR1 is LGHDT and CDR2 is YNNKEL (reference sequence). The CDR3 covers 15 residues. V was clipped by 4 bases and J by 0 bases, with 11 bases between them.

With respect to this clone: This same CDR3 is encoded by further DNA sequences in the sample. The chain is built from TRBV7-9 and TRBJ2-1, with D possibly matching TRBD2 (6 bases). CDR3 length equals 13 residues. CDR1 is SEHNR and CDR2 is FQNEAQ in the germline V gene (reference sequence). Trimming cost V 6 bases and J 7 bases, with 13 bases left between them. The CDR3 DNA sequence: TGTGCCAGCAGTTTCGGGGCGGGGAATGAGCAGTTCTTC. As protein: CASSFGAGNEQFF.

This clone was seen just once. This rearrangement joins TRBV4-1 to TRBJ2-7; 9 bases are a match to TRBD2. Unmatched junction bases numbered 8, after V lost 1 base and J lost 4 bases. The CDR3 is made up of 16 amino acids. From germline, CDR1 is MGHRA and CDR2 YSYEKL. CDR3 region: CASSQAGSGSVYEQYF. The CDR3, as DNA: TGCGCCAGCAGCCAAGCCGGTAGCGGGAGTGTGTACGAGCAGTACTTC.

For the CDR3, the DNA is TGTGCCAGCAACCGGCGGGAGAGGGCCGGGGAGCTGTTTTTT. This codes for CASNRRERAGELFF. This chain connects TRBV6-5 to TRBJ2-2; 7 nucleotides line up with TRBD2. Germline V lookup: CDR1 MNHEY, CDR2 SVGAGI. With V trimmed by 7 bases and J by 6 bases, 8 bases remained unmatched. CDR3 length equals 14 residues.